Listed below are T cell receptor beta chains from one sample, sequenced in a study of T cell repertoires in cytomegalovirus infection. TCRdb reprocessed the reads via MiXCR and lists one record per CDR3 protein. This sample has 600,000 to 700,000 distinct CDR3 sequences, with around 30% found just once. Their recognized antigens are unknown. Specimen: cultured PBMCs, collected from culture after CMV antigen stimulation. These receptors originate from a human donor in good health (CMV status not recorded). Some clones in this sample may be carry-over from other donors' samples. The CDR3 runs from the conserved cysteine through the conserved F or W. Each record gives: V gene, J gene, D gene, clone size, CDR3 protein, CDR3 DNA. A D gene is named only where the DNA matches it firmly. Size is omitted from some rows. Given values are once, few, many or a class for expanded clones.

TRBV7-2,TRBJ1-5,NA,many,CASSLVFWGGGNRPQHF,TGTGCCAGCAGCTTAGTTTTCTGGGGCGGTGGAAATCGGCCCCAGCATTTT
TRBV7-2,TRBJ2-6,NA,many,CASSLRAVSGANVLTF,TGTGCCAGCAGCTTAAGGGCAGTCTCTGGGGCCAACGTCCTGACTTTC
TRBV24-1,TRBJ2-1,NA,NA,CATSPSGGNRNNEQFF,TGTGCCACCAGTCCATCGGGTGGAAACCGAAACAATGAGCAGTTCTTC
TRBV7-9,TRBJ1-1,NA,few,CASSTTLDGRGAFF,TGTGCCAGCAGCACAACATTGGACGGCCGAGGAGCTTTCTTT
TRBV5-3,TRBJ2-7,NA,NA,CASSYYLEGSGYEQYF,TGTGCCAGCAGCTATTATTTGGAGGGATCAGGTTACGAGCAGTACTTC
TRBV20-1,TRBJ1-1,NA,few,CSVPRDLNTEAFF,TGCAGTGTTCCCAGGGACTTGAACACTGAAGCTTTCTTT
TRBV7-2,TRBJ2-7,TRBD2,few,CASSPRREAYEQYF,TGTGCCAGCAGCCCCCGGCGGGAGGCCTACGAGCAGTACTTC
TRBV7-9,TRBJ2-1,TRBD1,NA,CASSHGQGDEQFF,TGTGCCAGCAGTCACGGACAGGGTGATGAGCAGTTCTTC
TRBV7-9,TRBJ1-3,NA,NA,CASSLRGVTGNTIYF,TGTGCCAGCAGTTTACGAGGGGTCACAGGAAACACCATATATTTT
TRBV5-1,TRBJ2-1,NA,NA,CASRRESPYNEQFF,TGCGCCAGCAGGCGGGAAAGCCCCTACAATGAGCAGTTCTTC
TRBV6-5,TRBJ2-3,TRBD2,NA,CASSYLTSGAYTRTQYF,TGTGCCAGCAGTTACCTGACTAGCGGGGCCTACACACGAACGCAGTATTTT
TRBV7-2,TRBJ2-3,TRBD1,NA,CASSLRGQGSTDTQYF,TGTGCCAGCAGCTTACGCGGACAGGGCAGCACAGATACGCAGTATTTT
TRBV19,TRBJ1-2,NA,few,CASSPGVLAGYTF,TGTGCCAGTAGTCCCGGGGTTTTGGCGGGCTACACCTTC
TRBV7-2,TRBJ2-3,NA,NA,CASSPVADTQYF,TGTGCCAGCAGCCCCGTAGCAGATACGCAGTATTTT
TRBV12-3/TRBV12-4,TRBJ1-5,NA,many,CASSLDRYQPQHF,TGTGCCAGCAGCTTAGACAGGTATCAGCCCCAGCATTTT
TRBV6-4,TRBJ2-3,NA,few,CASSDSTGAPSTQYF,TGTGCCAGCAGTGACTCGACGGGGGCCCCAAGTACGCAGTATTTT